Each of the 10 T cell receptor beta chains below was sequenced from the same sample in a study of early T cells in non-severe SARS-CoV-2 infection. TCRdb re-called the 5' RACE reads with MiXCR, one entry per CDR3 protein. The data show around 50,000 distinct CDR3 sequences, with 9% to 9.5% seen just once and roughly 4% held by the top ten. The source material was whole blood. These receptors were collected from an adult who was a healthcare worker with PCR-confirmed SARS-CoV-2 infection or an uninfected control (not recorded which).

The chain links TRBV6-1 to TRBJ1-2; maybe TRBD1 (5 bases). This CDR3 contains 11 residues. Trimming cost V 2 bases and J 10 bases, with 8 bases left between them. Germline CDR1 reads MNHNS; CDR2 reads SASEGT. The CDR3 sequence is CASSERQSYTF. DNA of the CDR3: TGTGCCAGCAGTGAAAGACAGTCCTACACCTTC.

This clonotype was detected ten times or more. The chain couples TRBV10-3 to TRBJ2-7, with a weak D call TRBD1 (6 bases). Per germline, CDR1 ENHRY and CDR2 SYGVKD. V shed 4 bases and J shed 3 bases, with 13 bases lying between them. The CDR3 loop spans 14 amino acids. CDR3 DNA: TGTGCCATCAGTGGCAACAGGGTGGGCTACGAGCAGTACTTC. Protein product: CAISGNRVGYEQYF.

This clonotype has at least ten counts. V usage is TRBV29-1 and J usage is TRBJ2-1; the D is unclear. Germline CDR1 reads SQVTM; CDR2 reads ANQGSEA. The CDR3 spans 16 residues. V dropped 1 base and J dropped 2 bases, with 15 bases sitting between them. The CDR3 is CSVEGAKTGAYNEQFF. Written as DNA, the CDR3 is TGCAGCGTTGAAGGGGCTAAAACGGGCGCCTACAATGAGCAGTTCTTC.

This clonotype has only a few counts. The chain employs TRBV7-2 and TRBJ1-2; D unclear. This CDR3 comprises 13 residues. CDR1 and CDR2 (germline): SGHTA, FQGNSA. V lost 3 bases and J 5 bases, leaving 10 bases between the germline ends. The CDR3 DNA reads as TGTGCCAGCAGCTTGGTTGGCGGATATGGCTACACCTTC. It specifies CASSLVGGYGYTF.

This clonotype occurred many times. The chain has TRBV9 and TRBJ2-7, with 8 bases that match TRBD2. This CDR3 has 16 residues. Germline V gene data show CDR1 as SGDLS and CDR2 as YYNGEE. Trimming took 0 bases from V and 2 from J; bases not matched to a gene: 7. The CDR3 coding sequence is TGTGCCAGCAGCGTAGACCCTAGCGGGCTGACCTACGAGCAGTACTTC. Its protein is CASSVDPSGLTYEQYF.

This clonotype was counted many times. The chain has TRBV24-1 and TRBJ2-4; D perhaps matches TRBD1 (5 bases). This CDR3 spans 12 amino acids. CDR1 is KGHDR, CDR2 SFDVKD, per germline. Trimming shortened V by 9 bases and J by 2 bases, and 7 bases separated the two germline ends. CDR3 protein: CATQGTKNIQYF. DNA for the CDR3: TGTGCCACCCAGGGAACCAAAAACATTCAGTACTTC.

This clonotype was observed many times. This rearrangement joins TRBV5-5 to TRBJ2-4, with D perhaps assigned TRBD1 or TRBD2 (6 bases each). In germline, CDR1 is SGHKS, CDR2 YYEKEE (reference sequence). The CDR3 length is 13 residues. V lost 4 bases, J lost 6 bases, and 11 bases lay in between. CDR3 sequence: CASSPQGGNIQYF. CDR3 nucleotide sequence: TGTGCCAGCAGCCCACAGGGAGGAAACATTCAGTACTTC. Full variable domain (remainder filled in from reference TRBV5-5 and TRBJ2-4): DAGVTQSPTHLIKTRGQQVTLRCSPISGHKSVSWYQQVLGQGPQFIFQYYEKEERGRGNFPDRFSARQFPNYSSELNVNALLLGDSALYLCASSPQGGNIQYFGAGTRLSVL.

This clonotype was counted many times. The V and J genes are TRBV7-9 and TRBJ1-6, with a possible D match to TRBD1 (6 bases). The germline V gene encodes CDR1 SEHNR and CDR2 FQNEAQ (reference sequence). V lost 5 bases, J lost 5 bases, and 10 bases lay in between. The CDR3 sequence is 14 residues long. The CDR3, as DNA: TGTGCCAGCAGCCGTCCAGGGGATAATTCACCCCTCCACTTT. Translating it yields CASSRPGDNSPLHF.

This clonotype occurred many times. The genes are TRBV5-1 and TRBJ1-1, with 8 nucleotides matching TRBD1. After removal of 2 bases from V and 1 base from J, the junction contained 4 bases not matched to a gene. The CDR3 extends over 15 amino acids. Germline lookup yields CDR1 SGHRS and CDR2 YFSETQ. The CDR3 nucleotides read TGCGCCAGCAGCTTCGAGGACAGGGAGAACACTGAAGCTTTCTTT. Amino acid sequence: CASSFEDRENTEAFF.

There are many counts of this clonotype. The chain uses TRBV6-1 and TRBJ2-7; the D call may be TRBD1 or TRBD2 (5 bases each). Between the trimmed V and J ends, which lost 2 bases and 6 bases, there was a span of 14 bases. The CDR3 is 14 amino acids. Germline loops: CDR1 MNHNS, CDR2 SASEGT. CDR3 DNA sequence: TGTGCCAGCAGTGAATCCGCAGGGAGAGTCGAGCAGTACTTC. It specifies CASSESAGRVEQYF.